One and the same sample provided the 20 T cell receptor beta chains below, sequenced in a study of blood T cells in healthy people across ages (dated by TCRdb to 2013 to 2016). Libraries were built with 5' RACE. Sequenced using an Illumina HiSeq 2500. A second PCR of roughly 7 to 12 cycles was run with a J-beta primer mix and a sample-barcoded 5' primer. Using fastp trimming at Q25 and MiXCR clonotype assembly, TCRdb reanalyzed the public sequencing data and kept in-frame beta chains. Rows matching on CDR3 protein sequence are summarized as one entry with the most common DNA and genes. Across this sample there are around 940,000 distinct CDR3 sequences, with roughly half seen only once. 20% to 25% of the sample is held by the ten biggest clonotypes. Sequences were obtained from blood. The receptors originated from an older woman in good health.

The table lists this clonotype with a few counts. V usage is TRBV11-1 and J usage is TRBJ2-3, with 9 bases matching TRBD2. This CDR3 has 20 residues. Looked up from germline, CDR1 is SGHAT and CDR2 is FQDESV (reference sequence). V was pared by 3 bases and J by 6 bases, with 22 bases of the junction left unmatched. The CDR3 loop reads CASSFPAPNLAGAARDTQYF. The CDR3 DNA reads TGTGCCAGCAGCTTCCCGGCTCCAAATTTAGCGGGAGCGGCCCGGGATACGCAGTATTTT.

This clonotype came up a few times. The chain has TRBV29-1 and TRBJ2-5; 7 bases line up with TRBD2. The J call could be wrong; TRBJ2-7 is a better fit for the DNA end. CDR1 and CDR2 from the germline V gene are SQVTM and ANQGSEA. There are 17 residues in the CDR3. The CDR3 sequence: CSVAAGVFGGYRGEQYF. The CDR3 region has the DNA TGCAGCGTTGCCGCCGGCGTGTTCGGGGGGTATAGAGGCGAGCAGTACTTC.

This clonotype has only a few counts. The chain couples TRBV25-1 to TRBJ2-7, with a weak D call TRBD2 (5 bases). The CDR3 is 13 residues long. CDR1 is MGHDK, CDR2 SYGVNS, per germline. V was cut by 6 bases and J by 7 bases, with 16 bases left in between. CDR3 sequence: CASRGLPGGEQYF. CDR3 sequence (DNA): TGTGCCAGCAGAGGTCTGCCGGGCGGGGAGCAGTACTTC.

The rearrangement joins TRBV7-2 to TRBJ1-2, with D perhaps matching TRBD1 (5 bases). The CDR3 is made up of 13 amino acids. Germline values: CDR1 SGHTA, CDR2 FQGNSA. V was trimmed by 2 bases and J by 3 bases, leaving 7 bases between them. The CDR3 sequence: CASSLLGDYGYTF. Here the CDR3 DNA reads TGTGCCAGCAGCTTACTGGGGGACTATGGCTACACCTTC.

The genes are TRBV11-2 and TRBJ2-7; perhaps TRBD1 as D (6 bases). The CDR3 is 16 amino acids. Per germline, CDR1 SGHAT and CDR2 FQNNGV. Trimming shortened V by 2 bases and J by 2 bases, and 16 bases separated the two germline ends. CDR3 protein: CASSLYARTAAYEQYF. In DNA form, the CDR3 reads TGTGCCAGCAGCTTATACGCCCGGACAGCTGCCTACGAGCAGTACTTC.

This clonotype was picked up a small number of times. A much larger clone lies a single base off, so this may be a read error. The chain recombines TRBV28 with TRBJ2-6, with D unclear. V lost 10 bases to trimming and J lost 0 bases, with 4 bases between them. This CDR3 comprises 12 residues. Germline V gene sequence: CDR1 MDHEN, CDR2 SYDVKM. CDR3 nucleotide sequence: TGTGCCACCAGCTCTGGGGCCAACGTCCTGACTTTC. As protein: CATSSGANVLTF.

J is TRBJ1-5 and V is TRBV7-9; no clear D gene. CDR3 length equals 14 residues. Germline V gene data show CDR1 as SEHNR and CDR2 as FQNEAQ (reference sequence). Trimming took 3 bases from V and 2 from J, leaving 8 bases between them. Here the CDR3 DNA reads TGTGCCAGCAGCTTGGCGTCCGGCAATCAGCCCCAGCATTTT. It specifies CASSLASGNQPQHF.

The chain couples TRBV7-2 to TRBJ2-7; D is perhaps TRBD2 (5 bases). In germline, CDR1 is SGHTA, CDR2 FQGNSA. Trimming left V 5 bases short and J 4 bases short, with 15 bases between. This CDR3 spans 14 amino acids. The CDR3 protein is CASSPGRGLYEQYF. The CDR3 nucleotides are TGTGCCAGCAGCCCTGGGAGAGGGTTATACGAGCAGTACTTC.

The chain uses TRBV7-2 and TRBJ2-3; 7 positions agree with TRBD2. The J segment lost 6 bases and the V segment lost 5 bases, leaving 11 bases of the junction unmatched. CDR1 is SGHTA and CDR2 is FQGNSA in the germline V gene. The CDR3 is made up of 15 amino acids. CDR3 in DNA: TGTGCCAGCAGCCTCGAGCGGGGATGGGATGATACGCAGTATTTT. It codes for CASSLERGWDDTQYF.

This clonotype was recorded a few times. The J gene is TRBJ2-4, the V gene TRBV6-2 or TRBV6-3; 7 nucleotides line up with TRBD1. The J call may be mistaken, given a closer DNA end match to TRBJ2-7. The germline CDR1 and CDR2 sequences are MNHEY and SVGEGT. The CDR3 loop spans 13 amino acids. The CDR3 DNA is TGTGCCAGCAGACAGGGGCTGGACAACGAGCAGTACTTC. Translating gives CASRQGLDNEQYF.

The chain carries TRBV15 and TRBJ1-1; D remains ambiguous. Per the germline V gene, CDR1 is LNHNV and CDR2 is YYDKDF (reference sequence). The CDR3 spans 13 residues. Trimming cost V 0 bases and J 4 bases, with 6 bases left between them. This CDR3 reads CATSRDSGTEAFF. DNA of the CDR3: TGTGCCACCAGCAGAGATTCTGGCACTGAAGCTTTCTTT.

The chain combines TRBV7-8 with TRBJ2-3; TRBD1 aligns across 7 bases. CDR1 and CDR2 from the germline V gene are SGHVS and FQNEAQ. This CDR3 contains 16 residues. V trimming: 5 bases; J trimming: 1 base; junction bases outside the gene matches: 9. The CDR3 DNA reads as TGTGCCAGCAGCCCAAACACAGGGGTGCGCACAGATACGCAGTATTTT. It is translated as CASSPNTGVRTDTQYF.

This clonotype was found a few times. V is TRBV29-1 and J is TRBJ2-5; 14 bases line up with TRBD2. The ends lost 6 bases at V and 4 bases at J; junction bases unmatched: 7. Looked up from germline, CDR1 is SQVTM and CDR2 is ANQGSEA. The CDR3 runs to 15 residues. CDR3 coding DNA: TGCAGCGTGGGGACTAGCGGGAGACCTGGAGAGACCCAGTACTTC. Residues: CSVGTSGRPGETQYF. Drawing the rest from reference TRBV29-1 and TRBJ2-5, the complete variable domain is SAVISQKPSRDICQRGTSLTIQCQVDSQVTMMFWYRQQPGQSLTLIATANQGSEATYESGFVIDKFPISRPNLTFSTLTVSNMSPEDSSIYLCSVGTSGRPGETQYFGPGTRLLVL.

This clonotype was detected a few times. J is TRBJ2-1 and V is TRBV4-1, with 7 bases identical to TRBD2. Germline V gene lookup returns CDR1 MGHRA and CDR2 YSYEKL. There are 14 residues in the CDR3. V was clipped by 3 bases and J by 8 bases; unmatched bases: 7. CDR3: CASSHRGGADEQFF. CDR3 nucleotides: TGCGCCAGCAGCCACCGCGGGGGTGCCGATGAGCAGTTCTTC.

The chain has TRBV18 and TRBJ2-7; either TRBD1 or TRBD2 may supply D (6 bases each). Germline-derived CDR1 and CDR2 are KGHSH and LQKENI. V was cut by 4 bases and J by 6 bases, with 16 bases left in between. The CDR3 runs to 14 residues. The CDR3 DNA sequence: TGTGCCAGCTCACTCGGGGGCGCTGGATCCGAGCAGTACTTC. Translating it yields CASSLGGAGSEQYF. Combining the CDR3 with reference TRBV18 and TRBJ2-7 gives the whole variable domain NAGVMQNPRHLVRRRGQEARLRCSPMKGHSHVYWYRQLPEEGLKFMVYLQKENIIDESGMPKERFSAEFPKEGPSILRIQQVVRGDSAAYFCASSLGGAGSEQYFGPGTRLTVT.

In its sample, this clonotype was seen a few times. V usage is TRBV6-1 and J usage is TRBJ2-7; D remains unclear. The CDR3 is made up of 16 amino acids. Germline lookup yields CDR1 MNHNS and CDR2 SASEGT. V lost 5 bases to trimming and J lost 3 bases, with 20 bases between them. CDR3 protein: CASSYLKSPVFYEQYF. As DNA, the CDR3 is TGTGCCAGCAGTTATCTCAAGTCTCCCGTCTTCTACGAGCAGTACTTC.

This chain links TRBV7-9 with TRBJ1-1, with 7 bases aligning to TRBD1. The germline V gene has CDR1 SEHNR and CDR2 FQNEAQ (reference sequence). V was clipped by 6 bases and J by 0 bases; unmatched bases: 7. The CDR3 extends over 15 amino acids. The chain's CDR3 is CASSFKTGMNTEAFF. CDR3 DNA: TGTGCCAGCAGTTTTAAGACAGGGATGAACACTGAAGCTTTCTTT.

This clonotype has a handful of counts. The V and J genes are TRBV7-6 and TRBJ2-3; a weak D match, TRBD2 (6 bases). Germline CDR1 reads SGHVS; CDR2 reads FNYEAQ. The CDR3 extends over 15 amino acids. Trimming stripped 1 base from V and 2 bases from J, with 10 bases between. CDR3: CASSLGDFPTDTQYF. The DNA of the CDR3 is TGTGCCAGCAGCTTAGGGGACTTCCCCACAGATACGCAGTATTTT.

This rearrangement joins TRBV3-1 to TRBJ1-4; D not resolved. Germline assignment: CDR1 LGHDT and CDR2 YNNKEL (reference sequence). Trimming took off 1 base at V and 0 bases at J, with 6 bases between the two ends. There are 15 residues in the CDR3. In DNA, the CDR3 is TGTGCCAGCAGCCAAGTTGACGCAACTAATGAAAAACTGTTTTTT. Amino acid sequence: CASSQVDATNEKLFF.

CDR3 DNA: TGCAGCGCGTCGATTACGAGGGGAACGGCAGCTAACTATGGCTACACCTTC. Translating it yields CSASITRGTAANYGYTF. The chain is built from TRBV29-1 and TRBJ1-2, with D possibly matching TRBD1 (5 bases). Deletions cut 7 bases from V and 0 bases from J, with 24 bases between. The CDR3 spans 17 residues. The germline V gene encodes CDR1 SQVTM and CDR2 ANQGSEA.